The TCR beta chain under discussion was sequenced for a study of post-analysis software for immune sequencing data. Tagging with unique molecular identifiers was a feature of the TCR beta cDNA libraries. Each batch of about 0.95 to 11 million T cells produced hundreds of thousands of cDNA molecules. TCRdb reprocessed the PCR reads via MiXCR and lists one record per CDR3 protein. The sample lists roughly 400,000 distinct CDR3 sequences, about 40% occurring once. In this sample, this clonotype turned up a few times. The antigen is undetermined. General study points: Roughly five TRBV segments were more frequent in patients than controls; TRBV5-6, TRBV5-1 and TRBV20-1 belonged to this group. Samples sharing a preparation batch grouped tightly together when assessed by F measure. Multiple sclerosis patients had significantly lower normalized Chao1 diversity than controls.

V was cut by 6 bases and J by 4 bases, with 13 bases left in between. The germline V gene has CDR1 SGHAT and CDR2 FQNNGV. The CDR3 spans 14 residues. This sequence originates from a girl aged 2 to 9 with multiple sclerosis. Sample: blood. The chain has TRBV11-2 and TRBJ2-1, with D possibly TRBD2 on 5 matching bases. The CDR3 DNA reads as TGTGCCAGCAGGTGGGCGGGTTCGTACAATGAGCAGTTCTTC. Translating it yields CASRWAGSYNEQFF.